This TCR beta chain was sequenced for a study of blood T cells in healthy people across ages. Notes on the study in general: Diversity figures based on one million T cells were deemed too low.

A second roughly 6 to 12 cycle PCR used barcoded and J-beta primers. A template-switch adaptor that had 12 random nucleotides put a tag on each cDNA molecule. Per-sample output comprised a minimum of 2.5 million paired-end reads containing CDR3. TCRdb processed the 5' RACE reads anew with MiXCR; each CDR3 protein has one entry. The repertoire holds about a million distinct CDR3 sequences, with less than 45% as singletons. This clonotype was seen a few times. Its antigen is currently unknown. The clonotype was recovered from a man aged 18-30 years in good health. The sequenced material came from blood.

CDR3 DNA sequence: TGTGCCAGCAGCATAGGGACAGCCGAGATTTACAATGAGCAGTTCTTC. Its protein product is CASSIGTAEIYNEQFF. V usage is TRBV6-2 or TRBV6-3 and J usage is TRBJ2-1; TRBD1 matches at 7 bases. There are 16 residues in the CDR3. V lost 6 bases to trimming and J lost 4 bases; unmatched junction nucleotides: 12. Germline loops: CDR1 MNHEY, CDR2 SVGEGT.